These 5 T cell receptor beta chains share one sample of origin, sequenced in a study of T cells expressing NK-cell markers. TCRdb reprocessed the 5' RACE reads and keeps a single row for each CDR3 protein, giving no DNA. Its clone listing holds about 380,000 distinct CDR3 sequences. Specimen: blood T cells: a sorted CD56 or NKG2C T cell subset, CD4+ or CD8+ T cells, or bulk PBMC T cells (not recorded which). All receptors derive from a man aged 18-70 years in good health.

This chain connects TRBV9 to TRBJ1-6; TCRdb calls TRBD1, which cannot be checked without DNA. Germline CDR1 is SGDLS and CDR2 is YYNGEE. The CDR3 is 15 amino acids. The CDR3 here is CASSGRDRQLSPLHF.

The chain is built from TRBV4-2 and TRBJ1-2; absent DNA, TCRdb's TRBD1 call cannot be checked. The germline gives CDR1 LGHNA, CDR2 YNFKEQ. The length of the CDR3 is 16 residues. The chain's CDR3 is CASSQDVGAGASGYTF.

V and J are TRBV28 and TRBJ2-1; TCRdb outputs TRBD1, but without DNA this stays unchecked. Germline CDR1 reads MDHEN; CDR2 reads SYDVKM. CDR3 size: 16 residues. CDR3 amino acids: CASSQPDSDTYNEQFF.

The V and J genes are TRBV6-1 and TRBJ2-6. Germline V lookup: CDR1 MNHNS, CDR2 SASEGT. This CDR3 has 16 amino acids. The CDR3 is CASRLTGSSGANVLTF.

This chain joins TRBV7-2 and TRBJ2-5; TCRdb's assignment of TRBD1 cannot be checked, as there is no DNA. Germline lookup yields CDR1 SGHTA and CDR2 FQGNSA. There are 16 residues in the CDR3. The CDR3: CASTPLLDRGTKTQYF.